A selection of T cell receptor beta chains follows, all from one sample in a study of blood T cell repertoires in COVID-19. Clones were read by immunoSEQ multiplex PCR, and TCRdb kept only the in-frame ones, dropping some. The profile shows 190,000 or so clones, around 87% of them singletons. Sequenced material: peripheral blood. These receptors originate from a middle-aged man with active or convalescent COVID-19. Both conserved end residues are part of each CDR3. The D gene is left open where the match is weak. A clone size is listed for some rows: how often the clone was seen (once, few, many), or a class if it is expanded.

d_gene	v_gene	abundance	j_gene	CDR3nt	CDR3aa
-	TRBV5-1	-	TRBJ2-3	TGCGCCAGCAGCCGGACTGGCACAGATACGCAGTATTTT	CASSRTGTDTQYF
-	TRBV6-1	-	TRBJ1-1	TGTGCCAGCAGTGAGAGCAGGGCTCCTGAAACTGAAGCTTTCTTT	CASSESRAPETEAFF
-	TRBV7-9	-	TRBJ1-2	TGTGCCAGCAGCCTCTACAGAGCGGCAGGAGCTAACTATGGCTACACCTTC	CASSLYRAAGANYGYTF
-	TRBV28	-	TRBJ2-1	TGTGCCAGCATCCCTCAGCAGGGGCGTTACAATGAGCAGTTCTTC	CASIPQQGRYNEQFF
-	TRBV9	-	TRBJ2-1	TGTGCCAGCAGCGGGGCGGGGCGAATCTCCTACAATGAGCAGTTCTTC	CASSGAGRISYNEQFF
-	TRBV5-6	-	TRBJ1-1	TGTGCCAGCAGCTTGACGGACAGGAACACTGAAGCTTTCTTT	CASSLTDRNTEAFF
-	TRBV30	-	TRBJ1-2	TGTGCCTGGAGTTCAGGAAACTATGGCTACACCTTC	CAWSSGNYGYTF
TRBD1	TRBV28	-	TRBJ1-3	TGTGCCAGCGGACAGGCCTCTGGAAACACCATATATTTT	CASGQASGNTIYF
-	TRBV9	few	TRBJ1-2	TGTGCCAGCAGCGTGGGGGGAATATCGGATGGCTACACCTTC	CASSVGGISDGYTF
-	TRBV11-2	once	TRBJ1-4	TGTGCCAGCAGCGCTGACAGTAATGAAAAACTGTTTTTT	CASSADSNEKLFF
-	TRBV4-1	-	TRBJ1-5	TGCGCCAGCAGCCAAGATGGTACGGGGGGGCGTCAGCCCCAGCATTTT	CASSQDGTGGRQPQHF
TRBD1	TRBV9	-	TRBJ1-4	TGTGCCAGCAGCGTAGCCGGGACAGCTAATGAAAAACTGTTTTTT	CASSVAGTANEKLFF
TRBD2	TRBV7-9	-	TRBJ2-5	TGTGCCAGCAGCTTACTAGCGGGGGATTGGCGAGAGACCCAGTACTTC	CASSLLAGDWRETQYF
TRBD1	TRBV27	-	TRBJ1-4	TGTGCCAGCAGTTTATCAGGGAACAGGGGGCTGGCTAATGAAAAACTGTTTTTT	CASSLSGNRGLANEKLFF
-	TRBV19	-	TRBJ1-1	TGTGCCAGTAGTATGGGAGGGGTTACCGAAGCTTTCTTT	CASSMGGVTEAFF
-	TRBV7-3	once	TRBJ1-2	TGTGCCAGCAGCCCGGACAGCCAGGCGGGCTACACCTTC	CASSPDSQAGYTF
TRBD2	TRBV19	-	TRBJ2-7	TGTGCCAGTAGACGAATAGCGGGGGAATACGAGCAGTACTTC	CASRRIAGEYEQYF
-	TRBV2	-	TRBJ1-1	TGTGCCAGCACCCCATTCGGCACTGAAGCTTTCTTT	CASTPFGTEAFF
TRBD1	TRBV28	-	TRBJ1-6	TGTGCCAGCAGGACAGGGGGAGAGTCACCCCTCCACTTT	CASRTGGESPLHF
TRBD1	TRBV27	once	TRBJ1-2	TGTGCCAGCAGTTCGGGGACAGGGGCCTATGGCTACACCTTC	CASSSGTGAYGYTF
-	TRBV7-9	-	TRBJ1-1	TGTGCCAGCAGCTCCGGACAGTTGAACACTGAAGCTTTCTTT	CASSSGQLNTEAFF
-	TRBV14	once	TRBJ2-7	TGTGCCAGCAGCCAAGTAATGTACGAGCAGTACTTC	CASSQVMYEQYF
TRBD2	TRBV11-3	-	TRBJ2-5	TGTGCCAGCAGCGCGTCGGGAGGCCAAGAGACCCAGTACTTC	CASSASGGQETQYF
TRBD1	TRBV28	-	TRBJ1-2	TGTGCCAGCAGATGGGACAGGGATCGTGGCTACACCTTC	CASRWDRDRGYTF
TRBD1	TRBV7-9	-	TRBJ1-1	TGTGCCAGCAGCTTCGGGACAGGGAGCCCGGGAGCTTTCTTT	CASSFGTGSPGAFF
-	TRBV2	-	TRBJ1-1	TGTGCCAGCGGGCCGTCAGCCTTCACTGAAGCTTTCTTT	CASGPSAFTEAFF
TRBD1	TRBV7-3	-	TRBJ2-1	TGTGCCAGCAGTCAATTGACAGGGCGAATCAATGAGCAGTTCTTC	CASSQLTGRINEQFF
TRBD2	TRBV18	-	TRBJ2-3	TGTGCCAGCTCACCACCGTTTAGCGGGGGGGGCGCAGATACGCAGTATTTT	CASSPPFSGGGADTQYF
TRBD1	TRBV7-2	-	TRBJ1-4	TGTGCCAGCAGCCCTACGAGGGGGCGCGGTGAAAAACTGTTTTTT	CASSPTRGRGEKLFF
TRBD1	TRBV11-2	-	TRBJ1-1	TGTGCCAGCAGCAACTCCTACAGGGGGCGGGACACTGAAGCTTTCTTT	CASSNSYRGRDTEAFF
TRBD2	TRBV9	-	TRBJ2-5	TGTGCCAGCAGCGTAGGGGAGTGGGGAGGGATGGAAGAGACCCAGTACTTC	CASSVGEWGGMEETQYF
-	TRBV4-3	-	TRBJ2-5	TGCGCCAGCAGCCGGAGGACTGGTGAGACCCAGTACTTC	CASSRRTGETQYF
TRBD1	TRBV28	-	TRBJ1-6	TGTGCCAGCAGTTCCGGACAGGGGAATTCACCCCTCCACTTT	CASSSGQGNSPLHF
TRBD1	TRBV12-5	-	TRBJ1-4	TGTGCTAGTGGTTTGGTAGGGACAGGGGGCTTATTAAGTGAAAAACTGTTTTTT	CASGLVGTGGLLSEKLFF
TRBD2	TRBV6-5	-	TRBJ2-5	TGTGCCAGCTCCGGGACTAGTATTCAAGAGACCCAGTACTTC	CASSGTSIQETQYF
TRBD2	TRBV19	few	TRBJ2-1	TGTGCCAGTAAGAAAGGAGCGGGGGGTGAGCAGTTCTTC	CASKKGAGGEQFF
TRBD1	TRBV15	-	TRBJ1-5	TGTGCCACCAGCAGAAGTCGGGACAGTTATCAGCCCCAGCATTTT	CATSRSRDSYQPQHF
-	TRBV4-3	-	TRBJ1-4	TGCGCCAGCAGCCAAGAAACAGGAGCAGCAACTAATGAAAAACTGTTTTTT	CASSQETGAATNEKLFF
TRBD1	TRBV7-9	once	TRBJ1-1	TGTGCCAGCAGCTTAGTTAGGGCCGGGACAGGGGTGGTTTTGGGAGCTTTCTTT	CASSLVRAGTGVVLGAFF
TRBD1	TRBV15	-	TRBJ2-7	TGTGCCACCAGCAGAGGAGGGACAGGGCTGGAGCAGTACTTC	CATSRGGTGLEQYF
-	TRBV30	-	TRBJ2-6	TGTGCCTGGAGTGTACTCCGAACTTTGAGCTCTGGGGCCAACGTCCTGACTTTC	CAWSVLRTLSSGANVLTF
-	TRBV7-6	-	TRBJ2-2	TGTGCCAGCAGCATTGCAGGGTTAGCGGACACCGGGGAGCTGTTTTTT	CASSIAGLADTGELFF
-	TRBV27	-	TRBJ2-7	TGTGCCAGCAGACCCGGACAATCCCCCTACGAGCAGTACTTC	CASRPGQSPYEQYF
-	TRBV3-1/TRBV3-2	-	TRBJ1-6	TGTGCCAGCAGCCAAGCCGGGGGCTCCTATAATTCACCCCTCCACTTT	CASSQAGGSYNSPLHF
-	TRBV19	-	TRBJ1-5	TGTGCCAGTACTGATCGGGTTGGTCAGCCCCAGCATTTT	CASTDRVGQPQHF
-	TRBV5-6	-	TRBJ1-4	TGTGCCAGCAGCTTGAACAGGGTGACTAATGAAAAACTGTTTTTT	CASSLNRVTNEKLFF
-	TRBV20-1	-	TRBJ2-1	TGCAGTGCTCAACTAGGTTGGGAGCAGTTCTTC	CSAQLGWEQFF
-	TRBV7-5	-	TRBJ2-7	TGTGCCAGAAGCCCAGACAGGGAGCAGTACTTC	CARSPDREQYF
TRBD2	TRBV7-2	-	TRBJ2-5	TGTGCCAGCAGCTTAGCCCTTTATGGCGGGGGGATGGAGACCCAGTACTTC	CASSLALYGGGMETQYF
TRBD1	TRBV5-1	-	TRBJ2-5	TGCGCCAGCAGCCCCCCTGGGACAGTTAAGGCCGGAGAGACCCAGTACTTC	CASSPPGTVKAGETQYF
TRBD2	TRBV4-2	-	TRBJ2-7	TGTGCCAGCAGCCAAGAAACCGGCGGCGGGGGGGCCTACGAGCAGTACTTC	CASSQETGGGGAYEQYF